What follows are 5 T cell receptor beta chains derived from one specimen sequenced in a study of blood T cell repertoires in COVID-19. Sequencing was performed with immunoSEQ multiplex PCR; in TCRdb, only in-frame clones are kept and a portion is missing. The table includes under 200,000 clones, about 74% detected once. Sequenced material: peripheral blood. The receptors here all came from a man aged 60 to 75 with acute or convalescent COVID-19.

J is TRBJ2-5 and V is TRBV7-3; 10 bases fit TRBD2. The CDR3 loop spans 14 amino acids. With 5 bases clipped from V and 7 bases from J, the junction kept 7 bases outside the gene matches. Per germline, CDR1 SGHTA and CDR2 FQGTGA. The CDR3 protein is CASSQGTSVGTQYF. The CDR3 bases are TGTGCCAGCAGCCAAGGGACTAGCGTAGGGACCCAGTACTTC.

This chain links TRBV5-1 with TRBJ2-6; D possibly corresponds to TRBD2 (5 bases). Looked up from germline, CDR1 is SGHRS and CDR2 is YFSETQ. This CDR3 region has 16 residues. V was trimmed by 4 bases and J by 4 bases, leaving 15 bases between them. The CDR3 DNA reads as TGCGCCAGCAGCGTCCGGGCTATAGCGGGGGCCAACGTCCTGACTTTC. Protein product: CASSVRAIAGANVLTF.

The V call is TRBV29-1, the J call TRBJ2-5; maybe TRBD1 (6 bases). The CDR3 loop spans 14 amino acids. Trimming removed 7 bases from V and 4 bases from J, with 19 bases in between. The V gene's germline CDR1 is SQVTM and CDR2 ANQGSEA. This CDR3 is CSGSGTFKGETQYF. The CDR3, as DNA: TGCAGCGGGTCAGGGACATTCAAGGGAGAGACCCAGTACTTC.

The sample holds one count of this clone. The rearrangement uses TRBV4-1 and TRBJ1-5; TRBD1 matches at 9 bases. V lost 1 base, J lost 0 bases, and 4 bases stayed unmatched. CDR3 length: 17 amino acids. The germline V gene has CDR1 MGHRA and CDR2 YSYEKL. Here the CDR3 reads CASSQGTGEYSNQPQHF. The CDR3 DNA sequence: TGCGCCAGCAGCCAAGGGACAGGGGAATATAGCAATCAGCCCCAGCATTTT.

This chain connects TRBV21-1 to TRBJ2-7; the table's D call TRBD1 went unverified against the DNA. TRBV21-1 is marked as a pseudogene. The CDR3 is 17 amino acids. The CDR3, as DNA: TGTGCCAGCAGCAGTCAGGGCGCTAGACCTAACTCCTACGAGCAGTACTTC. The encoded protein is CASSSQGARPNSYEQYF.